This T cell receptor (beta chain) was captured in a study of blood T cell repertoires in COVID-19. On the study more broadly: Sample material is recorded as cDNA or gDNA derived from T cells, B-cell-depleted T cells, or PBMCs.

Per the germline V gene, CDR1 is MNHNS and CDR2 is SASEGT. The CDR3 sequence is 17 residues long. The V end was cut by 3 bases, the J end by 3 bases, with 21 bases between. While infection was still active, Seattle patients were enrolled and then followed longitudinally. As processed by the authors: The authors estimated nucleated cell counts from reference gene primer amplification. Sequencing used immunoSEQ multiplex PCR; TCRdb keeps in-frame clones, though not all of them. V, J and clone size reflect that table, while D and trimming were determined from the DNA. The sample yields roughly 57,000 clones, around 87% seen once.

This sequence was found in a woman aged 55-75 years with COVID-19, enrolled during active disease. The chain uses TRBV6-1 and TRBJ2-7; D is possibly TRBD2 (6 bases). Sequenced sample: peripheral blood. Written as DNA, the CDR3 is TGTGCCAGCAGTGATCTCTCGGCGGGGAGGCCGTACTACGAGCAGTACTTC. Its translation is CASSDLSAGRPYYEQYF.